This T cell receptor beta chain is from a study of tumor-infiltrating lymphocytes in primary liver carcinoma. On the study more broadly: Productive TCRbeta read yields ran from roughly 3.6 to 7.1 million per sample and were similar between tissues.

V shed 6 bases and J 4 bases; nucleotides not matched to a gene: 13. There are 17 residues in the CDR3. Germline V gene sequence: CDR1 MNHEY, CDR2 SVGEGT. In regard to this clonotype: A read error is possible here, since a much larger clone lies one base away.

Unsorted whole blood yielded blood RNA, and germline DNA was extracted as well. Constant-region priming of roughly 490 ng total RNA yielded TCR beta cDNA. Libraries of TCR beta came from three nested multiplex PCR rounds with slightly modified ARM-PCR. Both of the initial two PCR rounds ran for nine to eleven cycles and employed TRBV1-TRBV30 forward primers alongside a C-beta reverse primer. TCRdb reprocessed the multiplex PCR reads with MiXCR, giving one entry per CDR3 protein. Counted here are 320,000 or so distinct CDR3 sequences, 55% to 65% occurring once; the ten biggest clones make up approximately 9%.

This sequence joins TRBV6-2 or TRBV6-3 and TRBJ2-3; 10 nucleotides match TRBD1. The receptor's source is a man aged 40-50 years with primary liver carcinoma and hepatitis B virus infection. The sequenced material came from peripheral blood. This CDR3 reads CASSKHRGQGVSDTQYF. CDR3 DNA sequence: TGTGCCAGCAGCAAACATCGAGGACAGGGGGTATCAGATACGCAGTATTTT.